This TCR beta chain was sequenced during a study of human T cells and chemical hapten exposure. Germline CDR1 reads MGHDK; CDR2 reads SYGVNS. The CDR3 covers 12 residues. The V and J ends lost 2 bases and 7 bases respectively, with 8 bases between them. TCRdb re-analysed the RACE reads in MiXCR, keeping a single row per CDR3 protein. The sample carries some 250,000 distinct CDR3 sequences, 7.5% to 8% recorded once. A few counts support this clonotype. Its antigen is currently unknown. The study, taken as a whole, reports: Each of the donors had alopecia, so their immune responses may not resemble those of healthy people.

Time point defined: pre-sensitization, week 0. Described treatment: therapeutic diphenylcyclopropenone sensitization with weekly scalp DPC. Blood was drawn before each patch test was applied. The TCR originated in a man younger than 35 with alopecia areata. Some clones in this sample may be carry-over from other donors' samples. Specimen: whole blood, collected in connection with sensitization to the hapten diphenylcyclopropenone (DPC). The V gene is TRBV25-1, the J gene TRBJ1-2; D may be TRBD1 (5 bases). The CDR3 sequence is CASSEQGRGYTF. The CDR3 DNA reads as TGTGCCAGCAGTGAACAGGGTCGTGGCTACACCTTC.